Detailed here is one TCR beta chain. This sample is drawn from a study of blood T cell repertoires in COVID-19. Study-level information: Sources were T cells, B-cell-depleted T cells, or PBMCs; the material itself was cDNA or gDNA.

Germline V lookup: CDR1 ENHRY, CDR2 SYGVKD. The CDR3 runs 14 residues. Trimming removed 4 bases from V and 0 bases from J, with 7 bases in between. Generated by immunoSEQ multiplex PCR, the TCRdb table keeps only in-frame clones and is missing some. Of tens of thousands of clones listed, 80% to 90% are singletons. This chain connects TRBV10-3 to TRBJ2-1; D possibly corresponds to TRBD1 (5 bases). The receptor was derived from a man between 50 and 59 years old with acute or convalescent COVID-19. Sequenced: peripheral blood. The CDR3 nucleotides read TGTGCCATCAGTGGACAGCTCTCCTACAATGAGCAGTTCTTC. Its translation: CAISGQLSYNEQFF.